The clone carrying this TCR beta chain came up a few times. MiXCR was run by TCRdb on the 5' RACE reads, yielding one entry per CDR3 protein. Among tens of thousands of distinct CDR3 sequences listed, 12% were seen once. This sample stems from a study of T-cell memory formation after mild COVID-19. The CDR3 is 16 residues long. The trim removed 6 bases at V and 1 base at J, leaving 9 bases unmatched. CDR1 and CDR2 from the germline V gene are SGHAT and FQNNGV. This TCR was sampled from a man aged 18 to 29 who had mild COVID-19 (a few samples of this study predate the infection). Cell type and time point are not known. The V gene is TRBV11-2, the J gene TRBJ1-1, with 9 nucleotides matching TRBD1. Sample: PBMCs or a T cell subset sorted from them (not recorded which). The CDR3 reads CASRSGTGRTNTEAFF. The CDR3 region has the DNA TGTGCCAGCAGGTCGGGGACAGGGAGGACGAACACTGAAGCTTTCTTT.